The clone carrying this T cell receptor (beta chain) showed up just a few times. Its matching antigen is unknown. The data originate from a study of T cell clones after liver transplantation. Study context: Liver transplant recipients had immunosuppression withdrawal attempted within 2 years. Subjects received no induction therapy and standard immunosuppression until randomization at 12-24 months post-transplant.

The V and J ends lost 7 bases and 6 bases respectively, with 14 bases between them. Germline V gene data show CDR1 as SGHDT and CDR2 as YYEEEE. The CDR3 contains 13 residues. Overall study findings and caveats: Conclusions were preliminary, with small, heterogeneous patient groups.

Sequencing used immunoSEQ multiplex PCR; TCRdb keeps in-frame clones, though not all of them. Of 20,000 to 30,000 clones detected, around three quarters appear once; the ten largest clones hold about 2.8%. The specimen comprised CD4+ T cells from blood, sampled before liver transplant. The chain couples TRBV5-6 to TRBJ2-1; no reliable D call. The sequence was obtained from a human donor who received a liver transplant. The CDR3 region has the DNA TGTGCCAGCGGGGTTTTCAGTTCCAATGAGCAGTTCTTC. Encoded protein: CASGVFSSNEQFF.